The 14 T cell receptor beta chains below all came from one sample that was sequenced in a study of T cell responses to AZD1222 COVID-19 vaccine. Assay: immunoSEQ multiplex PCR; the TCRdb copy retains only in-frame clones and omits some. The repertoire has 80,000 or so clones, 88% of them found once; the top ten carry more than 5%. The starting material was peripheral blood, obtained on day 0 of MenACWY control vaccination. The receptors shown here come from an adult in good health.

The chain recombines TRBV7-9 with TRBJ2-1; unclear D gene. The CDR3 length is 15 residues. Germline-derived CDR1 and CDR2 are SEHNR and FQNEAQ (reference sequence). Between the trimmed V and J ends, which lost 5 bases and 8 bases, there was a span of 19 bases. DNA of the CDR3: TGTGCCAGCAGCACCTCCTCTGGTCCTGGCCATGAGCAGTTCTTC. Its protein product is CASSTSSGPGHEQFF.

The V gene is TRBV28, the J gene TRBJ1-2; D might be TRBD1 (6 bases). Trimming removed 5 bases from V and 3 bases from J, with 13 bases in between. Per the germline V gene, CDR1 is MDHEN and CDR2 is SYDVKM. This CDR3 spans 14 amino acids. The CDR3 reads CASSAADSYYGYTF. Written as DNA, the CDR3 is TGTGCCAGCAGTGCCGCGGACAGTTACTATGGCTACACCTTC.

The gene calls are TRBV3-1 (or the pseudogene TRBV3-2) and TRBJ2-2; D is possibly TRBD1 (6 bases). CDR1 is LGHDT, CDR2 YNNKEL, per germline (reference sequence). V dropped 5 bases and J dropped 7 bases, with 14 bases sitting between them. This CDR3 comprises 14 residues. The CDR3 sequence: CASSETEGVGELFF. The CDR3 DNA reads as TGTGCCAGCAGCGAAACAGAGGGGGTCGGGGAGCTGTTTTTT.

The CDR3 protein is CASSDGQSRAYSNQPQHF. Here the CDR3 DNA reads TGTGCCAGCAGTGACGGACAGTCAAGGGCCTATAGCAATCAGCCCCAGCATTTT. The rearrangement links TRBV6-1 to TRBJ1-5, with a weak D call TRBD1 (6 bases). The CDR3 runs 18 residues. Germline values: CDR1 MNHNS, CDR2 SASEGT. Trimming removed 3 bases at V and 0 bases at J, with 18 bases between.

The V gene is TRBV6-2 or TRBV6-3, the J gene TRBJ1-6, with D unclear. This CDR3 has 12 residues. CDR1 and CDR2 from the germline V gene are MNHEY and SVGEGT. V gave up 6 bases and J gave up 9 bases, with 9 bases separating them. CDR3 loop: CASSIDVSPLHF. CDR3 bases: TGTGCCAGCAGCATCGATGTTTCACCCCTCCACTTT.

The chain employs TRBV10-3 and TRBJ1-5; D not certain. Trimming stripped 3 bases from V and 1 base from J, with 10 bases between. Germline V gene data show CDR1 as ENHRY and CDR2 as SYGVKD. This CDR3 has 15 residues. CDR3 nucleotide sequence: TGTGCCATCAGTGAAGGAGGAGGCAGCAATCAGCCCCAGCATTTT. This codes for CAISEGGGSNQPQHF.

The chain joins TRBV3-1 (or the pseudogene TRBV3-2) to TRBJ1-2; possibly TRBD1 for D (5 bases). The germline V gene encodes CDR1 LGHDT and CDR2 YNNKEL (reference sequence). The length of the CDR3 is 15 residues. The V and J ends lost 0 bases and 9 bases respectively, with 17 bases between them. The CDR3 is CASSQDYRSSGSYTF. The CDR3 DNA reads TGTGCCAGCAGCCAAGATTACAGGTCCTCAGGAAGCTACACCTTC.

The genes are TRBV7-2 and TRBJ2-2; D may correspond to TRBD1 or TRBD2 (5 bases each). The CDR3 sequence is 15 residues long. Trimming shortened V by 5 bases and J by 0 bases, and 10 bases separated the two germline ends. Germline values: CDR1 SGHTA, CDR2 FQGNSA. CDR3 DNA: TGTGCCAGCAGCCCGGGACGGACGAACACCGGGGAGCTGTTTTTT. Protein sequence: CASSPGRTNTGELFF.

This clone has just one count. The chain joins TRBV18 to TRBJ1-6, with 10 bases identical to TRBD1. J lost 9 bases, V lost 3 bases, and 8 bases had no gene match. CDR3 length equals 16 residues. CDR1 is KGHSH, CDR2 LQKENI, per germline. CDR3 coding DNA: TGTGCCAGCTCACCCGACAGGGGGCGAGTCAGTTCACCCCTCCACTTT. Translation: CASSPDRGRVSSPLHF.

The J gene is TRBJ1-2, the V gene TRBV20-1, with D unclear. This CDR3 region has 11 residues. Germline V gives CDR1 DFQATT, CDR2 SNEGSKA (reference sequence). V was shortened by 0 bases and J by 6 bases, with 5 bases between the two germline ends. CDR3 amino acids: CSARDLDGYTF. CDR3 DNA sequence: TGCAGTGCTAGAGATCTAGATGGCTACACCTTC.

The chain combines TRBV6-1 with TRBJ2-1, with D possibly TRBD2 on 5 matching bases. CDR3 size: 16 residues. V was shortened by 2 bases and J by 4 bases, with 15 bases between the two germline ends. Germline V CDR1 and CDR2: MNHNS, SASEGT. The CDR3 sequence is CASSELSRVRYNEQFF. The CDR3 DNA reads TGTGCCAGCAGTGAATTGTCGAGGGTGAGATACAATGAGCAGTTCTTC.

The DNA of the CDR3 is TGTGCCAGCAGCCGGGAGGCTAGGGCCCTCTCCTACGAGCAGTACTTC. Protein product: CASSREARALSYEQYF. The rearrangement joins TRBV5-6 to TRBJ2-7, with 7 positions matching TRBD2. This CDR3 is 16 amino acids long. CDR1 is SGHDT, CDR2 YYEEEE, per germline. V lost 4 bases and J lost 0; bases outside the gene matches: 10.

The V and J genes are TRBV12-3 or TRBV12-4 and TRBJ1-1; D not certain. Trimming stripped 3 bases from V and 2 bases from J, with 7 bases between. The CDR3 is 13 residues long. Here the CDR3 reads CASSFVANTEAFF. For the CDR3, the DNA is TGTGCCAGCAGTTTTGTAGCAAACACTGAAGCTTTCTTT.

The V and J genes are TRBV10-3 and TRBJ1-5; D gene ambiguous. The V gene lost 2 bases and the J gene lost 5 bases, with 7 bases spanning the gap. Germline lookup yields CDR1 ENHRY and CDR2 SYGVKD. CDR3 length: 13 amino acids. CDR3 residues: CAISEGEDQPQHF. Here the CDR3 DNA reads TGTGCCATCAGTGAGGGGGAGGATCAGCCCCAGCATTTT.